The present TCR beta chain was sequenced within a study of Ad26.COV2.S vaccination and SARS-CoV-2 variants. Findings of the study overall: Analyses that measured TCR breadth and depth may have underestimated total T cell responses.

The CDR3 totals 12 residues. V was trimmed by 0 bases and J by 4 bases, leaving 4 bases between them. CDR1 is SGDLS, CDR2 YYNGEE, per germline. The treatment denotes: some 20 received Ad26.COV2.S at low or high dose, single or two shots; five or six received placebo; per-sample allocation not given. Specimen acquisition occurred on day 63 following the initial vaccine or placebo injection. Donation came from an adult in Boston who was aged 18-55 years. This clone was seen a few times. What it binds is unknown. Repertoires were generated with immunoSEQ multiplex PCR, while TCRdb's copy carries only in-frame clones and drops some. The sample has fewer than 900,000 clones; 70% to 90% are singletons.

The sample consisted of peripheral blood, taken in a trial of Ad26.COV2.S vaccine versus placebo. The clonotype comes from a person aged 18-65 years who received the Ad26.COV2.S COVID-19 vaccine or a placebo. The gene calls are TRBV9 and TRBJ1-2; D is unclear. The CDR3 loop reads CASSVVAYGYTF. The CDR3 DNA sequence: TGTGCCAGCAGCGTAGTGGCCTATGGCTACACCTTC. Based on the CDR3 plus reference TRBV9 and TRBJ1-2, the full variable domain is DSGVTQTPKHLITATGQRVTLRCSPRSGDLSVYWYQQSLDQGLQFLIQYYNGEERAKGNILERFSAQQFPDLHSELNLSSLELGDSALYFCASSVVAYGYTFGSGTRLTVV.